This T cell receptor (beta chain) originates from a study of T-cell memory formation after mild COVID-19. Study-wide points: Most CD4+ clones that shrank were in CM and EM, while CD8+ ones turned up in EMRA.

Libraries for TCRalpha and TCRbeta carried sample barcodes and unique molecular identifiers via 5'RACE. TCRdb fed the 5' RACE reads into MiXCR, producing one record per CDR3 protein. The data show a few hundred thousand distinct CDR3 sequences, about 16% seen once. A note on this clonotype: The antigen is not known.

The V and J ends lost 0 bases and 7 bases respectively, with 16 bases between them. Germline V gene lookup returns CDR1 SQVTM and CDR2 ANQGSEA. The CDR3 consists of 14 residues. Sequencing used PBMCs or a T cell subset sorted from them (not recorded which). The receptor comes from a young man who had mild COVID-19 (a few samples of this study predate the infection). Cell type and time point are not known. The chain has TRBV29-1 and TRBJ2-7; a possible D gene is TRBD2 (5 bases). Here the CDR3 reads CSVEEDPHSGEQYF. The CDR3 coding sequence is TGCAGCGTTGAAGAGGACCCCCATTCGGGAGAGCAGTACTTC.